Below, 25 T cell receptor beta chains from the same sample are listed, as sequenced in a study of control samples from healthy donors and cancer patients. TCRdb keeps only in-frame clones here, not all; method: immunoSEQ multiplex PCR. Here the sample spans under 450,000 clones, about 93% being singletons. The specimen was PBMCs. These receptors were collected from a man aged 40-55 years with head and neck cancer.

This clone was picked up one time. The chain uses TRBV5-1 and TRBJ2-1, with a weak D call TRBD1 (5 bases). Germline-derived CDR1 and CDR2 are SGHRS and YFSETQ. The V end lost 8 bases, the J end lost 6 bases, and 24 bases lay between the germline ends. This CDR3 is built from 16 residues. The CDR3 loop reads CARRLWGPSPRNEQFF. As DNA, the CDR3 is TGCGCCAGGCGGCTTTGGGGCCCGTCCCCCCGCAATGAGCAGTTCTTC.

The chain couples TRBV9 to TRBJ2-1; D remains ambiguous. The CDR3 contains 15 residues. V dropped 4 bases and J dropped 0 bases, with 11 bases sitting between them. Per the germline V gene, CDR1 is SGDLS and CDR2 is YYNGEE. The CDR3 DNA reads as TGTGCCAGCAGCCCAAGAAACCGCTCCTACAATGAGCAGTTCTTC. Its translation is CASSPRNRSYNEQFF.

V is TRBV12-3 or TRBV12-4 and J is TRBJ2-7; no clear D gene. V dropped 0 bases and J dropped 5 bases, with 8 bases sitting between them. The CDR3 spans 13 residues. CDR3 region: CASSLASRDEQYF. The CDR3 DNA reads TGTGCCAGCAGTTTAGCCAGCCGGGACGAGCAGTACTTC.

The chain links TRBV6-5 to TRBJ1-2; 7 bases align to TRBD1. The CDR3 spans 14 residues. Looked up from germline, CDR1 is MNHEY and CDR2 is SVGAGI. J was trimmed by 4 bases and V by 6 bases; bases with no gene match: 8. CDR3 protein: CASRDRTSSYGYTF. The DNA for the CDR3 is TGTGCCAGCAGGGACAGGACCTCGTCCTATGGCTACACCTTC.

This rearrangement joins TRBV7-9 to TRBJ2-3; 7 positions agree with TRBD2. This CDR3 has 13 amino acids. With 11 bases clipped from V and 1 base from J, the junction kept 6 bases outside the gene matches. Germline-derived CDR1 and CDR2 are SEHNR and FQNEAQ (reference sequence). DNA for the CDR3: TGTGCCGGGAGCGGGGCGGGCACAGATACGCAGTATTTT. It encodes CAGSGAGTDTQYF.

The genes are TRBV5-8 and TRBJ2-7; D is possibly TRBD2 (5 bases). The CDR3 length is 13 residues. CDR1 is SGHTS and CDR2 is YDEGEE in the germline V gene. V lost 4 bases to trimming and J lost 3 bases, with 11 bases between them. CDR3 nucleotides: TGTGCCAGCAGCGGAGGTATAGGCTACGAGCAGTACTTC. This translates into CASSGGIGYEQYF. The full variable domain, completed using reference TRBV5-8 and TRBJ2-7, is EAGVTQSPTHLIKTRGQQATLRCSPISGHTSVYWYQQALGLGLQFLLWYDEGEERNRGNFPPRFSGRQFPNYSSELNVNALELEDSALYLCASSGGIGYEQYFGPGTRLTVT.

J is TRBJ1-1 and V is TRBV6-5, with TRBD1 as a possible D gene (5 bases). V was pared by 2 bases and J by 5 bases, with 15 bases between. Germline V gene sequence: CDR1 MNHEY, CDR2 SVGAGI. This CDR3 comprises 15 residues. The CDR3 protein is CASSYRGGFGTEAFF. The CDR3 nucleotides read TGTGCCAGCAGTTACCGGGGCGGATTTGGGACTGAAGCTTTCTTT.

The V and J genes are TRBV5-6 and TRBJ1-6; no definite D call. V was clipped by 3 bases and J by 7 bases, with 23 bases between them. The CDR3 length is 18 residues. Germline CDR1 reads SGHDT; CDR2 reads YYEEEE. The CDR3 here is CASSSPVGPPEGNSPLHF. The CDR3, as DNA: TGTGCCAGCAGCTCACCCGTCGGGCCTCCTGAGGGCAATTCACCCCTCCACTTT.

This clone turned up a few times. The genes are TRBV6-4 and TRBJ2-1; possibly TRBD2 for D (6 bases). V was clipped by 0 bases and J by 7 bases, with 10 bases between them. Germline CDR1 is MRHNA and CDR2 is SNTAGT. The CDR3 sequence is 14 residues long. The CDR3 loop is CASSDSPGGNEQFF. The CDR3 region has the DNA TGTGCCAGCAGTGACTCTCCAGGAGGGAATGAGCAGTTCTTC.

The chain carries TRBV7-2 and TRBJ2-7; 11 bases align to TRBD1. The germline V gene encodes CDR1 SGHTA and CDR2 FQGNSA. After removal of 5 bases from V and 3 bases from J, the junction contained 6 bases not matched to a gene. The CDR3 totals 15 residues. In DNA, the CDR3 is TGTGCCAGCAGCGCCCGGACAGGGGGCCTCTACGAGCAGTACTTC. Translating it yields CASSARTGGLYEQYF.

This chain connects TRBV2 to TRBJ2-7, with D hard to call. The CDR3 consists of 13 residues. Germline assignment: CDR1 SNHLY and CDR2 FYNNEI. Trimming left V 5 bases short and J 3 bases short, with 11 bases between. CDR3 nucleotides: TGTGCCAGCAGTAAGGCCAAAAACTACGAGCAGTACTTC. This translates into CASSKAKNYEQYF.

DNA for the CDR3: TGCGCCAGCAGCTCCAACTACTACGAGCAGTACTTC. This translates into CASSSNYYEQYF. The chain is built from TRBV5-1 and TRBJ2-7; D not resolved. The CDR3 runs to 12 residues. Germline V gene data show CDR1 as SGHRS and CDR2 as YFSETQ. V lost 3 bases to trimming and J lost 3 bases, with 7 bases between them.

The chain employs TRBV28 and TRBJ1-2, with TRBD1 as a possible D gene (6 bases). Germline CDR1 and CDR2: MDHEN and SYDVKM. V lost 10 bases and J lost 0, with 15 bases in between. The CDR3 loop spans 14 amino acids. CDR3 bases: TGTGCCACTACCAGGGGAACCCCTAACTATGGCTACACCTTC. Protein: CATTRGTPNYGYTF.

This chain links TRBV2 with TRBJ1-6, with D possibly being TRBD1 (6 bases). V lost 9 bases and J lost 10, with 13 bases in between. Per germline, CDR1 SNHLY and CDR2 FYNNEI. CDR3 size: 12 residues. As DNA, the CDR3 is TGTGCCAGGGGGGGGCGCGGGTCACCCCTCCACTTT. This codes for CARGGRGSPLHF.

V is TRBV5-6 and J is TRBJ1-2, with 9 nucleotides matching TRBD1. CDR3 length: 15 residues. V shed 0 bases, J shed 4 bases, and the junction held 4 bases outside the gene matches. Germline V lookup: CDR1 SGHDT, CDR2 YYEEEE. The CDR3 loop is CASSLETGGSYGYTF. The CDR3 region has the DNA TGTGCCAGCAGCTTGGAGACAGGGGGTAGCTATGGCTACACCTTC.

The table lists this clone with a few counts. The chain carries TRBV7-6 and TRBJ2-7; 8 bases match TRBD1. J gave up 9 bases and V 0 bases, and 4 bases lay outside the gene matches. The germline V gene encodes CDR1 SGHVS and CDR2 FNYEAQ. This CDR3 contains 13 residues. CDR3 DNA: TGTGCCAGCAGCTTAGCCCAGGGGGCATGGCAGTACTTC. Translated, it gives CASSLAQGAWQYF.

The chain carries TRBV7-9 and TRBJ1-5, with D possibly TRBD1 on 6 matching bases. Germline CDR1 and CDR2: SEHNR and FQNEAQ (reference sequence). The V end was cut by 3 bases, the J end by 7 bases, with 16 bases between. This CDR3 has 15 residues. The CDR3 reads CASSFEGGVGQPQHF. CDR3 coding DNA: TGTGCCAGCAGCTTCGAAGGGGGGGTAGGGCAGCCCCAGCATTTT.

V gene TRBV5-1 combines with J gene TRBJ2-2; 7 bases fit TRBD2. CDR1 is SGHRS, CDR2 YFSETQ, per germline. J lost 4 bases, V lost 2 bases, and 5 bases had no gene match. The CDR3 spans 15 residues. The CDR3 bases are TGCGCCAGCAGCTTTGGGGCTAGCGGCACCGGGGAGCTGTTTTTT. Translating it yields CASSFGASGTGELFF.

The chain carries TRBV7-9 and TRBJ2-1; D is unclear. V gave up 6 bases and J gave up 7 bases, with 10 bases separating them. CDR3 size: 12 residues. Germline assignment: CDR1 SEHNR and CDR2 FQNEAQ (reference sequence). CDR3 residues: CASRDGTNEQFF. The DNA of the CDR3 is TGTGCCAGCAGAGATGGAACTAATGAGCAGTTCTTC.

The chain joins TRBV28 to TRBJ2-3; 7 bases are shared with TRBD1. With 6 bases clipped from V and 0 bases from J, the junction kept 6 bases outside the gene matches. This CDR3 is 15 amino acids long. Germline CDR1 reads MDHEN; CDR2 reads SYDVKM. CDR3 region: CASSQTGPSTDTQYF. The CDR3 DNA follows: TGTGCCAGCAGCCAGACAGGGCCTAGCACAGATACGCAGTATTTT. Full variable domain (outside the CDR3, taken from reference TRBV28 and TRBJ2-3): DVKVTQSSRYLVKRTGEKVFLECVQDMDHENMFWYRQDPGLGLRLIYFSYDVKMKEKGDIPEGYSVSREKKERFSLILESASTNQTSMYLCASSQTGPSTDTQYFGPGTRLTVL.

This chain links TRBV19 with TRBJ2-1; no definite D call. The CDR3 covers 13 residues. Deletions cut 1 base from V and 7 bases from J, with 8 bases between. Germline CDR1 LNHDA, CDR2 SQIVND (reference sequence). DNA of the CDR3: TGTGCCAGTAGTATAGGACACACTAATGAGCAGTTCTTC. This sequence encodes CASSIGHTNEQFF.

V and J are TRBV5-6 and TRBJ1-4, with D possibly being TRBD1 (6 bases). V lost 3 bases to trimming and J lost 0 bases, with 12 bases between them. Germline CDR1 is SGHDT and CDR2 is YYEEEE. The CDR3 sequence is 16 residues long. The CDR3 sequence is CASSSYRTATNEKLFF. In DNA, the CDR3 is TGTGCCAGCAGCTCTTACAGGACAGCAACTAATGAAAAACTGTTTTTT.

The J gene is TRBJ1-4, the V gene TRBV29-1, with a weak D call TRBD1 (5 bases). Trimming removed 4 bases at V and 7 bases at J, with 13 bases between. Germline V gene sequence: CDR1 SQVTM, CDR2 ANQGSEA. The CDR3 is 13 amino acids. CDR3 loop: CSVAGAEGEKLFF. The DNA for the CDR3 is TGCAGCGTTGCTGGGGCGGAAGGTGAAAAACTGTTTTTT.

The rearrangement uses TRBV7-3 and TRBJ1-4; 10 bases are shared with TRBD1. The CDR3 consists of 15 residues. Unmatched junction bases numbered 7, after V lost 5 bases and J lost 7 bases. CDR1 SGHTA and CDR2 FQGTGA come from the germline V gene. This chain's CDR3 is CASSPSRDRGEKLFF. In DNA, the CDR3 is TGTGCCAGCAGCCCGTCCCGGGACAGGGGTGAAAAACTGTTTTTT.

The genes are TRBV28 and TRBJ1-1; 7 bases agree with TRBD1. Germline-derived CDR1 and CDR2 are MDHEN and SYDVKM. This CDR3 is 14 amino acids long. Trimming removed 6 bases from V and 0 bases from J; junction bases left unmatched: 4. In nucleotides, the CDR3 is TGTGCCAGCAGGACAGGGCCCTTGAACACTGAAGCTTTCTTT. Residues: CASRTGPLNTEAFF.